Listed below are T cell receptor beta chains from one sample, sequenced in a study of blood T cell repertoires in COVID-19. The protocol was immunoSEQ multiplex PCR, while the TCRdb copy is restricted to in-frame clones and leaves out a portion. The table records 150,000 to 180,000 clones, under 90% of them present only once. The material sequenced was PBMCs or T cells enriched from blood (not recorded which). The receptors stem from a middle-aged man who had recovered from COVID-19. CDR3s include the opening cysteine and the closing phenylalanine or tryptophan. Each record gives: V gene, clone size, J gene, D gene, CDR3 DNA, CDR3 protein. The D gene is left open where the match is weak. Size tells how often a clone was seen (once, few, many) or the class of an expanded clone, and some rows leave it out.

V gene: TRBV29-1; clone size: NA; J gene: TRBJ1-6; D gene: NA; CDR3 DNA: TGCAGCGTTGGTGGGGGAGGTTCACCCCTCCACTTT; CDR3 protein: CSVGGGGSPLHF
V gene: TRBV30; clone size: few; J gene: TRBJ2-3; D gene: TRBD2; CDR3 DNA: TGTGCCACGAGCCTAGCGGGGGGCACAGATACGCAGTATTTT; CDR3 protein: CATSLAGGTDTQYF
V gene: TRBV18; clone size: NA; J gene: TRBJ1-1; D gene: NA; CDR3 DNA: TGTGCCAGCTCACCTACAACCTCCGCTGAAGCTTTCTTT; CDR3 protein: CASSPTTSAEAFF
V gene: TRBV5-5; clone size: NA; J gene: TRBJ1-1; D gene: NA; CDR3 DNA: TGTGCCAGCAGTATAATACAGGGCTTGAACACTGAAGCTTTCTTT; CDR3 protein: CASSIIQGLNTEAFF
V gene: TRBV7-9; clone size: NA; J gene: TRBJ2-1; D gene: TRBD1; CDR3 DNA: TGTGCCAGCAGCTTAGATAGGACAGGGGGCAATGAGCAGTTCTTC; CDR3 protein: CASSLDRTGGNEQFF
V gene: TRBV9; clone size: NA; J gene: TRBJ1-2; D gene: TRBD1; CDR3 DNA: TGTGCCAGTAGCTTGGGCCGGGACAGGGTTGGCTATGGCTACACCTTC; CDR3 protein: CASSLGRDRVGYGYTF
V gene: TRBV21-1; clone size: once; J gene: TRBJ1-5; D gene: NA; CDR3 DNA: TGTGCCATCGTATCAGGCCCTACCAGGATCGGGCCCCAGCATTTT; CDR3 protein: CAIVSGPTRIGPQHF
V gene: TRBV30; clone size: NA; J gene: TRBJ1-6; D gene: NA; CDR3 DNA: TGTGCCTGGAGTGTAGGTCAGGGTTTTAATTCACCCCTCCACTTT; CDR3 protein: CAWSVGQGFNSPLHF
V gene: TRBV5-1; clone size: few; J gene: TRBJ1-4; D gene: TRBD1; CDR3 DNA: TGCGCCAGCAGCTCCCGACCTACAGGGGATAGGTTGAGTAATGAAAAACTGTTTTTT; CDR3 protein: CASSSRPTGDRLSNEKLFF
V gene: TRBV6-5; clone size: few; J gene: TRBJ2-7; D gene: NA; CDR3 DNA: TGTGCCAGCAGTTCCGGGACTGCACCCGGTGTGGACGAGCAGTACTTC; CDR3 protein: CASSSGTAPGVDEQYF
V gene: TRBV14; clone size: NA; J gene: TRBJ1-2; D gene: TRBD1; CDR3 DNA: TGTGCCAGCAGCCCGACAGGGGAGATCTATGGCTACACCTTC; CDR3 protein: CASSPTGEIYGYTF
V gene: TRBV5-1; clone size: few; J gene: TRBJ2-7; D gene: TRBD1; CDR3 DNA: TGCGCCAGCAGCCCTACGGGGACAGGGATCTACGAGCAGTACTTC; CDR3 protein: CASSPTGTGIYEQYF
V gene: TRBV11-3; clone size: NA; J gene: TRBJ1-4; D gene: TRBD1; CDR3 DNA: TGTGCCAGCAGCTTTAACGACAGGGCTCCGCTGTTTTTT; CDR3 protein: CASSFNDRAPLFF
V gene: TRBV7-8; clone size: NA; J gene: TRBJ2-5; D gene: NA; CDR3 DNA: TGTGCCAGCAGCTTAGGGGGGGGCCTACAGACCCAGTACTTC; CDR3 protein: CASSLGGGLQTQYF
V gene: TRBV11-2; clone size: NA; J gene: TRBJ1-5; D gene: TRBD1; CDR3 DNA: TGTGCCAGCAGCCGGGACAGGGGAGGCCAGCCCCAGCATTTT; CDR3 protein: CASSRDRGGQPQHF
V gene: TRBV10-3; clone size: NA; J gene: TRBJ2-7; D gene: TRBD1; CDR3 DNA: TGTGCCATCAGTGAGTACGGACAGGGCCACTACGAGCAGTACTTC; CDR3 protein: CAISEYGQGHYEQYF
V gene: TRBV15; clone size: once; J gene: TRBJ2-5; D gene: NA; CDR3 DNA: TGTGCCACCAGCAGAGGGTTAGCAGGGTTCCAAGAGACCCAGTACTTC; CDR3 protein: CATSRGLAGFQETQYF